Sequencing of this T cell receptor (beta chain) was carried out in a study of blood T cell repertoires in COVID-19. Across the study: Samples came from the United States, Italy and Spain, spanning acute and convalescent COVID-19. The cDNA or gDNA used as material had been derived from T cells, B-cell-depleted T cells, or PBMCs.

Authors' methods: Amplification with reference gene primers provided the estimates of nucleated cell counts. Some clones are missing from TCRdb's copy, which holds only in-frame ones; the method was immunoSEQ multiplex PCR. The DNA was the basis for D and trimming; V, J and clone size are from that table. The sample shows about 69,000 clones, around 89% of them seen only once. Germline trimming cut 6 bases from V and 6 bases from J; bases unmatched to any gene: 11. The CDR3 consists of 14 residues. Germline CDR1 reads SGHKS; CDR2 reads YYEKEE (reference sequence). The receptor was derived from a man in his fifties or sixties with acute or convalescent COVID-19. The sample taken for sequencing was peripheral blood. This chain links TRBV5-5 with TRBJ2-7, with 8 bases fitting TRBD1. CDR3 amino acids: CASTQGQGWGEQYF. The CDR3 DNA reads TGTGCCAGCACCCAAGGACAGGGATGGGGCGAGCAGTACTTC.